This TCR beta chain was identified in a study of PD-1 blockade in classical Hodgkin lymphoma. Study details: Nivolumab was given intravenously to patients at 3 mg/kg every 2 weeks.

In every patient, relapse followed autologous stem cell transplantation, while exposure to brentuximab vedotin differed. Complete response, partial response or progressive disease were the best responses. For this clone: The antigen is undetermined.

The data were produced by immunoSEQ multiplex PCR, yet TCRdb's version contains in-frame clones alone and is incomplete. The sample has roughly 55,000 clones, 81% seen once; the top ten hold around 17%. General study results and limits: The authors have not defined what causes the repertoire differences, possibly disease activity or prior therapy.

CDR1 and CDR2 (germline): ENHRY, SYGVKD. CDR3 length: 14 residues. With 11 bases clipped from V and 7 bases from J, the junction kept 12 bases outside the gene matches. This TCR was sampled from a human donor with classical Hodgkin lymphoma. The sequencing here drew on peripheral blood mononuclear cells (PBMCs), taken at baseline. The V call is TRBV10-3, the J call TRBJ1-2; 11 nucleotides align to TRBD1. The CDR3 nucleotides read TGTGCCGCCCGTATCGGACAGGGGGCCGGTGGCTACACCTTC. Translated: CAARIGQGAGGYTF.